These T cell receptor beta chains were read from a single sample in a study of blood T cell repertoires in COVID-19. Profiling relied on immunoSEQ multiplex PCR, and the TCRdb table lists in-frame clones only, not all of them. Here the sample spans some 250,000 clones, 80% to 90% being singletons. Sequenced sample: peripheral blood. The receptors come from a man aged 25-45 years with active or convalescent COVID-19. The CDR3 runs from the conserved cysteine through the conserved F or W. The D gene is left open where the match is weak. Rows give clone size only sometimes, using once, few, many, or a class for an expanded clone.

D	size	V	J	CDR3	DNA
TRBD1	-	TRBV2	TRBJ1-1	CASSEWEGTGAPPAFF	TGTGCCAGCAGTGAATGGGAGGGGACAGGGGCCCCTCCCGCTTTCTTT
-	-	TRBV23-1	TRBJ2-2	CASSQEGVTGELFF	TGCGCCAGCAGTCAAGAGGGGGTTACCGGGGAGCTGTTTTTT
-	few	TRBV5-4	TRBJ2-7	CASSLEPGSEQYF	TGTGCCAGCAGCTTGGAGCCGGGGAGCGAGCAGTACTTC
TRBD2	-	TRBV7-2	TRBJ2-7	CASSLGTGGKEQYF	TGTGCCAGCAGCTTAGGGACGGGGGGGAAGGAGCAGTACTTC
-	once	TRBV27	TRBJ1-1	CASRRLGQLSMNTEAFF	TGTGCCAGCAGGAGATTGGGGCAGCTCAGCATGAACACTGAAGCTTTCTTT
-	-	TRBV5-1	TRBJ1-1	CASSGGTGVEAFF	TGCGCCAGCAGCGGAGGGACTGGAGTAGAAGCTTTCTTT
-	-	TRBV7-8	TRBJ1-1	CASSLPLLGLGTEAFF	TGTGCCAGCAGCTTACCCCTTTTGGGGCTTGGAACTGAAGCTTTCTTT
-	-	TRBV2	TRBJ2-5	CASSDIGAETQYF	TGTGCCAGCAGTGATATAGGGGCGGAGACCCAGTACTTC
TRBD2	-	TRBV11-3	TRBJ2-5	CASSQGLAGGEETQYF	TGTGCCAGCAGCCAGGGACTAGCGGGGGGAGAAGAGACCCAGTACTTC
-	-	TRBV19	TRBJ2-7	CASSTVDSNYEQYF	TGTGCCAGTAGTACTGTGGACTCCAACTACGAGCAGTACTTC
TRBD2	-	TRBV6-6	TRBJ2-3	CASSPAGSGGTDTQYF	TGTGCCAGCAGTCCCGCCGGGAGCGGGGGCACAGATACGCAGTATTTT
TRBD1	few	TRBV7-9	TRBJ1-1	CASSFIQGALKAFF	TGTGCCAGCAGCTTCATACAGGGGGCTCTTAAAGCTTTCTTT
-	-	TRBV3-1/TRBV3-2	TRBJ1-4	CASSHRGEKLFF	TGTGCCAGCAGCCACCGGGGAGAAAAACTGTTTTTT
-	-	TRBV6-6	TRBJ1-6	CASSQTWRAAYNSPLHF	TGTGCCAGCAGTCAAACCTGGCGGGCGGCCTATAATTCACCCCTCCACTTT
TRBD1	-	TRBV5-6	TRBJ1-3	CASTWGSQGLTGNTIYF	TGTGCCAGCACCTGGGGGTCACAGGGGCTTACGGGAAACACCATATATTTT
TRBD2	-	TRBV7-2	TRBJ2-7	CASSSIAGGYEQYF	TGTGCCAGCAGCTCGATAGCGGGGGGCTACGAGCAGTACTTC
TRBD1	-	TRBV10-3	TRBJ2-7	CAISGSGTVYEQYF	TGTGCCATCAGTGGTTCCGGGACAGTTTACGAGCAGTACTTC
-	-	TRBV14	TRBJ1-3	CASSPSRGRNTIYF	TGTGCCAGCAGCCCCTCTCGCGGGAGAAACACCATATATTTT
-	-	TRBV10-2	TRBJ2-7	CASSRGGEQYF	TGCGCCAGTTCCAGGGGTGGCGAGCAGTACTTC
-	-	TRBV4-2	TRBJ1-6	CASSQDGLRVLAPSPLHF	TGTGCCAGCAGCCAAGATGGACTCAGGGTGCTAGCGCCTTCACCCCTCCACTTT
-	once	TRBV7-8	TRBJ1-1	CASSPHRFQQVNAFF	TGTGCCAGCAGCCCCCACCGATTCCAACAGGTTAATGCTTTCTTT
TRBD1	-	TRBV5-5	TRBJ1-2	CASSLAGGQGDGYTF	TGTGCCAGCAGCTTGGCCGGGGGACAGGGGGATGGCTACACCTTC
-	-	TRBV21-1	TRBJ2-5	CASSGRDRAGETQYF	TGTGCCAGCAGCGGACGGGACCGTGCGGGGGAGACCCAGTACTTC
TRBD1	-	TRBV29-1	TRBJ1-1	CSVRRGRDTEAFF	TGCAGCGTCCGAAGGGGGCGCGACACTGAAGCTTTCTTT
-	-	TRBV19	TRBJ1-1	CASRADRTETEAFF	TGTGCCAGTAGAGCCGACAGGACCGAGACTGAAGCTTTCTTT
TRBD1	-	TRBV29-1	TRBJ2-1	CSVVWTGTQRQDEQFF	TGCAGCGTTGTTTGGACAGGGACCCAACGGCAGGATGAGCAGTTCTTC
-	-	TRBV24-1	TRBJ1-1	CATSDKAGGLNTEAFF	TGTGCCACCAGTGATAAAGCAGGTGGGTTGAACACTGAAGCTTTCTTT
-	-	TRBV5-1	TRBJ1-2	CASRLPNQGTEGYTF	TGCGCCAGCAGACTCCCCAACCAGGGGACGGAGGGCTACACCTTC
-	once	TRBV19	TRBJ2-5	CASSLDQGSRETQYF	TGTGCCAGTAGTTTGGACCAGGGTTCACGAGAGACCCAGTACTTC
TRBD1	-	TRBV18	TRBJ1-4	CASSPTHRDSIEKLFF	TGTGCCAGCTCACCCACACACCGGGACAGTATTGAAAAACTGTTTTTT
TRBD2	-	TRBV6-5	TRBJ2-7	CASSTGTSFYEQYF	TGTGCCAGCAGTACCGGGACTAGCTTCTACGAGCAGTACTTC
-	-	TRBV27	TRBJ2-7	CASSPGTPYEQYF	TGTGCCAGCAGTCCCGGGACACCGTACGAGCAGTACTTC
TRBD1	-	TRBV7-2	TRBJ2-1	CASSFLNLGQGNNEQFF	TGTGCCAGCAGCTTTCTTAACTTGGGACAGGGAAACAATGAGCAGTTCTTC
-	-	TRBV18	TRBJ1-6	CASSPRLKEGPLHF	TGTGCCAGCTCACCACGGCTCAAAGAGGGACCCCTCCACTTT
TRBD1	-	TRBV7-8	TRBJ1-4	CASSAGTVGEKLFF	TGTGCCAGCAGCGCCGGGACAGTGGGTGAAAAACTGTTTTTT
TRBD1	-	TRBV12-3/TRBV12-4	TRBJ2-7	CASSRDSYEQYF	TGTGCCAGCAGCCGGGACAGTTACGAGCAGTACTTC
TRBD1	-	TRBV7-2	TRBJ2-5	CASTGQGQETQYF	TGTGCCAGCACAGGACAGGGACAAGAGACCCAGTACTTC
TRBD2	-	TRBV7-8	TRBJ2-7	CASSLDNAGGREQYF	TGTGCCAGCAGCTTAGATAATGCGGGGGGGCGGGAGCAGTACTTC
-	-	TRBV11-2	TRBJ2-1	CASSLDLYSPLRFF	TGTGCCAGCAGCTTAGATCTGTACAGTCCCCTGCGGTTCTTC
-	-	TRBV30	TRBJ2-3	CAWSAGHWGDTDTQYF	TGTGCCTGGAGTGCGGGACATTGGGGAGACACAGATACGCAGTATTTT
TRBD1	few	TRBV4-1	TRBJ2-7	CASSLAPGQGLGNSYEQYF	TGCGCCAGCAGCCTTGCCCCGGGACAGGGTTTAGGGAATTCTTACGAGCAGTACTTC